A single TCR beta chain is shown here with its context. Its matching antigen is unknown. This record belongs to a study of regulatory T cells in long-lasting Graves disease. Regarding the study as a whole: Reduced TCR diversity was observed in persistent Graves' patients versus newly diagnosed patients.

Relying on iRepertoire HTBI primers and Arm-PCR of CDR3 regions, the team built TCR beta libraries. A single record per CDR3 protein comes from TCRdb applying MiXCR to the multiplex PCR reads. Seen here are 530,000 or so distinct CDR3 sequences, 15% to 20% observed once, and the top ten hold more than 10%. The CDR3 runs 19 residues. The germline V gene encodes CDR1 LNHDA and CDR2 SQIVND (reference sequence). The ends lost 3 bases at V and 0 bases at J; junction bases unmatched: 7. The sample's time point: newly diagnosed GD, antithyroid drugs for less than 3 months. Isolated PBMC RNA provided the starting material for the TCR library. These data were also filed under a second study, of T cells in Graves' hyperthyroidism and ophthalmopathy. From that second work: HTBI primers drove first-round RT-PCR of the TCR CDR3. Before onset, by a median of around 6.4 months, the model predicted ophthalmopathy.

This sample comprised peripheral blood mononuclear cells (PBMCs), obtained at new diagnosis, from a patient treated with antithyroid drugs. The receptor was derived from a man between 18 and 35 years old with Graves disease. The genes are TRBV19 and TRBJ2-4, with 14 bases fitting TRBD2. The CDR3 DNA is TGTGCCAGTAGTATCACGGGACTAGCGGGAGCGATAGCCAAAAACATTCAGTACTTC. This gives the protein CASSITGLAGAIAKNIQYF.